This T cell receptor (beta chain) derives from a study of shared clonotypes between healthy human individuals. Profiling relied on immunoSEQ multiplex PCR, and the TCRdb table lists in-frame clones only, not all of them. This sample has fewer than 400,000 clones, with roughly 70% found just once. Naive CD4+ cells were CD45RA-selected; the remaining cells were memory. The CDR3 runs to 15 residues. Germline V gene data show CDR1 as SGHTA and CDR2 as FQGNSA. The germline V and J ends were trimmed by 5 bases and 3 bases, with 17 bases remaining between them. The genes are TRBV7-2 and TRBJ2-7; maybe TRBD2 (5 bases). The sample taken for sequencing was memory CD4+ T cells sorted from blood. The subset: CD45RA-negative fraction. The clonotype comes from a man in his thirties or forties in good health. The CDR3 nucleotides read TGTGCCAGCAGCCCCAGCTGGGATGAGGGCTACGAGCAGTACTTC. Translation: CASSPSWDEGYEQYF.